The clone carrying this TCR beta chain was seen more than once but under ten times. The antigen remains undetermined. Primers used in a second PCR of roughly 6 to 11 cycles were a sample-barcoded 5' primer and a J-beta primer mix. TCRdb re-called the 5' RACE reads through MiXCR, storing one row per CDR3 protein. The sample holds 1.5 million to 2 million distinct CDR3 sequences, more than 35% seen once. This sample is part of a study of blood T cells in healthy people across ages. The CDR3 totals 15 residues. V was shortened by 2 bases and J by 1 base, with 9 bases between the two germline ends. In germline, CDR1 is SGHTA, CDR2 FQGNSA. Total RNA was extracted at no less than 5 micrograms per sample. Study results and limitations: The donors' CMV status was not determined, possibly confounding changes in expanded clonotypes. Both higher diversity and more naive CD4+ cells marked long-lived donors when set against aged donors.

The source is a human donor in good health. This chain uses TRBV7-2 with TRBJ2-4; D is undetermined. The specimen sequenced was blood. The CDR3 protein is CASSLTSAAKNIQYF. DNA of the CDR3: TGTGCCAGCAGCTTAACCTCGGCGGCCAAAAACATTCAGTACTTC.